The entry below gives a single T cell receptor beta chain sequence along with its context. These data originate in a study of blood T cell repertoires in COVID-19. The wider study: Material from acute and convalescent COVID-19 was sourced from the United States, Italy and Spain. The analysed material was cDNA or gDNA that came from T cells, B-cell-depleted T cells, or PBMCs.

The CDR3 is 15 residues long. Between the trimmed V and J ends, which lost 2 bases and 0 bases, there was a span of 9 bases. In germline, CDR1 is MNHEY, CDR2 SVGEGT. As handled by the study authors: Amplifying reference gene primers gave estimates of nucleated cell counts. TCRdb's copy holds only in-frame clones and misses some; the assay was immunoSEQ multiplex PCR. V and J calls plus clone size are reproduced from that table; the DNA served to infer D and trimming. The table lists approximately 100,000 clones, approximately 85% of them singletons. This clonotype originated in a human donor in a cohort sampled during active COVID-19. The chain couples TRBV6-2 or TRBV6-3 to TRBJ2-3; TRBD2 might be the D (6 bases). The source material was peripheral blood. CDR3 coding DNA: TGTGCCAGCAGTTACATCCGGGGGAGCACAGATACGCAGTATTTT. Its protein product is CASSYIRGSTDTQYF.